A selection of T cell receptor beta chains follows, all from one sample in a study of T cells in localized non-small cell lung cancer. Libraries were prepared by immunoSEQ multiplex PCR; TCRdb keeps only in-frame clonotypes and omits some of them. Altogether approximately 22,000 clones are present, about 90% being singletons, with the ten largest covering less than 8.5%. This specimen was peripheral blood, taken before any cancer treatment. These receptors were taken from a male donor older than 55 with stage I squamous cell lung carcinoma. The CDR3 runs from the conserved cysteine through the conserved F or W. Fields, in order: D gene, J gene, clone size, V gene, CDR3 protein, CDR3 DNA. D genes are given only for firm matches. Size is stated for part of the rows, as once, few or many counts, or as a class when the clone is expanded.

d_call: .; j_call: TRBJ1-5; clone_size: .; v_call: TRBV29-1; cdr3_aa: CSASTGNGQPQHF; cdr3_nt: TGCAGCGCCAGCACAGGGAACGGGCAGCCCCAGCATTTT
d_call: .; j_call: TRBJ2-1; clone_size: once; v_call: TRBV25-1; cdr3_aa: CASSGSGLYNEQFF; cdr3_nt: TGTGCCAGCAGTGGGTCGGGTCTCTACAATGAGCAGTTCTTC
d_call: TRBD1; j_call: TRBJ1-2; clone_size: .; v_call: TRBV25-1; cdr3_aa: CASLSGTGDGYTF; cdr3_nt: TGTGCCAGCCTATCCGGGACAGGGGATGGCTACACCTTC
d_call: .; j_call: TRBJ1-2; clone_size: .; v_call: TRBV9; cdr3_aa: CASSVGLGFMDGYTF; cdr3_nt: TGTGCCAGCAGCGTAGGATTAGGGTTTATGGATGGCTACACCTTC
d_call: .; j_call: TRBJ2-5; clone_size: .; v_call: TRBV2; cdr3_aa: CASSFRALALKETQYF; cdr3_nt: TGTGCCAGCAGTTTCAGGGCCCTGGCCCTCAAAGAGACCCAGTACTTC
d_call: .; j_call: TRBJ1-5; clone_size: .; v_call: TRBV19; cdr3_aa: CASSIDLGTVYSNQPQHF; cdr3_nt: TGTGCCAGTAGTATAGATCTTGGGACGGTCTATAGCAATCAGCCCCAGCATTTT
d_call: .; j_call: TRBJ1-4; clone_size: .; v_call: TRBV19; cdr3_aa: CASSITGLTLVTDEKLFF; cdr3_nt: TGTGCCAGTAGTATAACCGGACTAACCTTAGTTACAGATGAAAAACTGTTTTTT
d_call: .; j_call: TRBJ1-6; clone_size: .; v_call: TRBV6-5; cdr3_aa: CASSYQGGYNSPLHF; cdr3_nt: TGTGCCAGCAGTTATCAGGGTGGCTATAATTCACCCCTCCACTTT
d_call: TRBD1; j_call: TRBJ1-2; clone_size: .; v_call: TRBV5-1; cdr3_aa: CASSLEGDRENYGYTF; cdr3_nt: TGCGCCAGCAGCTTGGAAGGGGACAGGGAAAACTATGGCTACACCTTC
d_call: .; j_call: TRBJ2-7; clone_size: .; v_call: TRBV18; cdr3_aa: CASSPIGVSYEQYF; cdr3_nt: TGTGCCAGCTCACCGATCGGGGTCTCCTACGAGCAGTACTTC
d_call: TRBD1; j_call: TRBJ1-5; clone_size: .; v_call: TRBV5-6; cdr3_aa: CASSGTGTGDNQPQHF; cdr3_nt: TGTGCCAGCAGCGGAACCGGGACAGGGGACAATCAGCCCCAGCATTTT
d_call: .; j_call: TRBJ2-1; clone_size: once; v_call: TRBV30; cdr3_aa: CAWSVVASGNEQFF; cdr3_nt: TGTGCCTGGAGTGTCGTGGCCTCGGGGAATGAGCAGTTCTTC
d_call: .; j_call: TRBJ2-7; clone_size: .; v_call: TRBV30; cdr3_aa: CAWRGGHYYEQYF; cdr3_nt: TGTGCCTGGAGAGGTGGGCATTACTACGAGCAGTACTTC
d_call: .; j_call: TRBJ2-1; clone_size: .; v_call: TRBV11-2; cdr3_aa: CASSSPSTRDEQFF; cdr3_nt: TGTGCCAGCAGCTCCCCCTCCACCCGGGATGAGCAGTTCTTC
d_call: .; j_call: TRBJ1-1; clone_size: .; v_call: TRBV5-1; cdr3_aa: CASSLDLAGSTEAFF; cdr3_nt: TGCGCCAGCAGCTTGGACTTGGCAGGGAGCACTGAAGCTTTCTTT
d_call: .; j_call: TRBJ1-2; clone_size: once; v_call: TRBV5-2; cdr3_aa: CASKLGVRKTYGYTF; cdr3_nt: TGTGCCAGCAAGCTAGGAGTACGAAAGACCTATGGCTACACCTTC
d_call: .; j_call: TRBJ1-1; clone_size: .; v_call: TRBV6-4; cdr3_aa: CASSLFAGGGTEAFF; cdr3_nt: TGTGCCAGCAGCCTATTCGCGGGAGGGGGCACTGAAGCTTTCTTT
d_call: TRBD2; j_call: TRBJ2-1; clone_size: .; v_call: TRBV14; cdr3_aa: CASSPGGLAGGRSYNEQFF; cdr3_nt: TGTGCCAGCAGCCCAGGGGGACTAGCGGGGGGTCGCTCCTACAATGAGCAGTTCTTC
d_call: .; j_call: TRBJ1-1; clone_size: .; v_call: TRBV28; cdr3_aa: CASGLIGGNTEAFF; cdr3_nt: TGTGCCAGCGGGTTAATAGGGGGAAACACTGAAGCTTTCTTT
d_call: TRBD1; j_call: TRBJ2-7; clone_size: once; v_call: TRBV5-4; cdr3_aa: CASSGDRFTYEQYF; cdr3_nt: TGTGCCAGCAGCGGGGACAGGTTCACCTACGAGCAGTACTTC
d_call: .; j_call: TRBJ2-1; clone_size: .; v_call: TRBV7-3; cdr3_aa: CASSPGTNEQFF; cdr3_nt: TGTGCCAGCAGCCCGGGAACGAATGAGCAGTTCTTC
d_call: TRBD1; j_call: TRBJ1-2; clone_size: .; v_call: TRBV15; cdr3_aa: CATSRDKGTGTGYTF; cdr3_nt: TGTGCCACCAGCAGAGATAAGGGGACAGGAACTGGCTACACCTTC
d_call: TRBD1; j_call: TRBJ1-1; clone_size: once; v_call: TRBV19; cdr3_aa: CASRWDRVNTEAFF; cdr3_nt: TGTGCCAGTAGGTGGGACAGGGTGAACACTGAAGCTTTCTTT
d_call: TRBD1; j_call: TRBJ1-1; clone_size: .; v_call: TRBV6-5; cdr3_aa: CASSWGGGRNTEAFF; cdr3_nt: TGTGCCAGCAGCTGGGGAGGGGGCCGGAACACTGAAGCTTTCTTT
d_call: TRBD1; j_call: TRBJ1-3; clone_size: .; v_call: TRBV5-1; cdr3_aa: CASSPYRDSRNTIYF; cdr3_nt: TGCGCCAGCAGCCCCTACCGGGACAGCAGAAACACCATATATTTT
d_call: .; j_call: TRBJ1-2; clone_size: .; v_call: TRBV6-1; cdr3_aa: CASKANGPINYGYTF; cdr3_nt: TGTGCCAGCAAGGCCAACGGGCCCATTAACTATGGCTACACCTTC
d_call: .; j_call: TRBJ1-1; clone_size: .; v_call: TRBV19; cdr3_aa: CASSMNRLRNRGTEAFF; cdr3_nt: TGTGCCAGTAGTATGAATCGGTTAAGAAACCGCGGAACTGAAGCTTTCTTT
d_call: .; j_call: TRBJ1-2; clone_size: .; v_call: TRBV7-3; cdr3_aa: CASSLTSWSDGYTF; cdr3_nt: TGTGCCAGCAGCTTAACCTCTTGGTCGGATGGCTACACCTTC
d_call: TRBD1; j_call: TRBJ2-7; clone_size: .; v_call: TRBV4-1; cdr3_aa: CASSQPGQVSYGQYF; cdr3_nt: TGCGCCAGCAGCCAACCGGGACAGGTCTCTTACGGGCAGTACTTC
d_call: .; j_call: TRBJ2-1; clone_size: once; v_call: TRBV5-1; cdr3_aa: CASSPQGASYNEQFF; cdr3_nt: TGCGCCAGCAGCCCACAGGGAGCGTCCTACAATGAGCAGTTCTTC
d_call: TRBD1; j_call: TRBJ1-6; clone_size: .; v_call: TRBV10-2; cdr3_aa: CASRDGTANSPLHF; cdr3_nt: TGCGCCAGCAGGGACGGGACAGCTAATTCACCCCTCCACTTT
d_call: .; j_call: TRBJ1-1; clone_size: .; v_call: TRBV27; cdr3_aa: CASSPWRGNTEAFF; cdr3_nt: TGTGCCAGCAGTCCGTGGCGAGGTAACACTGAAGCTTTCTTT
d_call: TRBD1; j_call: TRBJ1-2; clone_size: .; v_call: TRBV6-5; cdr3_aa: CASSSTGDYGYTF; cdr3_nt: TGTGCCAGCAGCTCGACAGGGGACTATGGCTACACCTTC
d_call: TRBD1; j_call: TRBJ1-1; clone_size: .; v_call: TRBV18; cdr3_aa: CASSPPNHGTGGKNTEAFF; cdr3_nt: TGTGCCAGCTCACCACCCAACCACGGGACAGGGGGGAAGAACACTGAAGCTTTCTTT
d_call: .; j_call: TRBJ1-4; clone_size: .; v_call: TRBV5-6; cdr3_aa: CASSLAGNEKLFF; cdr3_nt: TGTGCCAGCAGCTTGGCAGGGAATGAAAAACTGTTTTTT
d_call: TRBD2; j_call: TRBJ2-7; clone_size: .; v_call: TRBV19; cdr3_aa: CASSIDGGAYEQYF; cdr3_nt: TGTGCCAGTAGTATAGACGGGGGGGCCTACGAGCAGTACTTC
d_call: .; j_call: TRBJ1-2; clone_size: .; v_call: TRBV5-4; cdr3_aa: CASSLGGRGYTF; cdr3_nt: TGTGCCAGCAGCTTGGGGGGACGTGGCTACACCTTC
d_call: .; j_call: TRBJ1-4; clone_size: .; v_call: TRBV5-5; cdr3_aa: CASSLGLGTPKEKLFF; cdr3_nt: TGTGCCAGCAGCTTGGGGTTGGGGACTCCTAAGGAAAAACTGTTTTTT
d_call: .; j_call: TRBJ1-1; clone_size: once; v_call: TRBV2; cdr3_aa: CASRLDRMSTEAFF; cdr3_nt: TGTGCCAGCAGACTGGACAGAATGAGCACTGAAGCTTTCTTT
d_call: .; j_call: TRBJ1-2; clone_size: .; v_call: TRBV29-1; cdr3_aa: CSVGLGPYGYTF; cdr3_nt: TGCAGCGTTGGTCTGGGGCCATATGGCTACACCTTC
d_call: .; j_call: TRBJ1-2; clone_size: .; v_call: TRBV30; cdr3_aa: CAWTPGPEFHGYTF; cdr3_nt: TGTGCCTGGACCCCCGGTCCGGAATTCCATGGCTACACCTTC
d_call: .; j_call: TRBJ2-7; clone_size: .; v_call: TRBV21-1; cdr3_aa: CASSKGDEQYF; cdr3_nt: TGTGCCAGCAGCAAAGGGGACGAGCAGTACTTC
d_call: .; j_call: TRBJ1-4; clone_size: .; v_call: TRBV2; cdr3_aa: CASSGTEFNEKLFF; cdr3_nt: TGTGCCAGCAGTGGGACTGAGTTTAATGAAAAACTGTTTTTT
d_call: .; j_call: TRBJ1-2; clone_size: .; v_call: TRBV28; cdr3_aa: CATRSPSIYGYTF; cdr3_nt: TGTGCCACCCGAAGTCCCTCGATCTATGGCTACACCTTC
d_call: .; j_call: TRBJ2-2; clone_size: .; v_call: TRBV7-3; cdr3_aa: CASSLGRFNTGELFF; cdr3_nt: TGTGCCAGCAGCTTGGGACGGTTTAACACCGGGGAGCTGTTTTTT
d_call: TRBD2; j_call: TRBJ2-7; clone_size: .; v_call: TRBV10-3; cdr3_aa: CAISSGTSREQYF; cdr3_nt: TGTGCCATCAGCTCCGGGACTAGCCGCGAGCAGTACTTC
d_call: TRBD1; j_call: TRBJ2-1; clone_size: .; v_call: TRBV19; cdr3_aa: CATTTGQGTRQQFF; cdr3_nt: TGTGCCACCACGACCGGACAGGGGACGCGGCAGCAGTTCTTC
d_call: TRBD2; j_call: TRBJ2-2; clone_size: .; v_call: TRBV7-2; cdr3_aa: CASSLNSGGWAGELFF; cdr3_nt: TGTGCCAGCAGCTTAAATTCCGGGGGGTGGGCCGGGGAGCTGTTTTTT
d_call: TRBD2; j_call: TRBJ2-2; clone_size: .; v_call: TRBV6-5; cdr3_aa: CASSYSGGNTGELFF; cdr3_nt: TGTGCCAGCAGTTATAGCGGGGGGAACACCGGGGAGCTGTTTTTT
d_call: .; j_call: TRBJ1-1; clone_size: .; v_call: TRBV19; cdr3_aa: CATTPGARGTEAFF; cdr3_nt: TGTGCCACCACCCCCGGGGCTAGGGGCACTGAAGCTTTCTTT